This T cell receptor (beta chain) comes out of a study of cytomegalovirus exposure and HLA in healthy donors. Overall study: The use of the same platform for the approximately 130 validation repertoires and the 600 to 800 first-cohort repertoires was reported by a later analysis. Study outcomes and limitations: Confirmation was obtained in vitro that a few CMV-associated chains are specific for CMV antigens.

Per germline, CDR1 SGDLS and CDR2 YYNGEE. Trimming removed 0 bases from V and 4 bases from J, with 13 bases in between. The CDR3 consists of 15 residues. Repertoires were generated with immunoSEQ multiplex PCR, while TCRdb's copy carries only in-frame clones and drops some. The sample records some 170,000 clones, about 89% being singletons. On this clone itself: Its antigen remains unidentified.

Sequenced input: PBMCs. The rearrangement joins TRBV9 to TRBJ1-2, with D tentatively TRBD1 (6 bases). The TCR comes from a young man in good health and CMV-seropositive. The CDR3 region is CASSVVPDSIYGYTF. The CDR3 region has the DNA TGTGCCAGCAGCGTAGTACCGGACAGTATCTATGGCTACACCTTC.